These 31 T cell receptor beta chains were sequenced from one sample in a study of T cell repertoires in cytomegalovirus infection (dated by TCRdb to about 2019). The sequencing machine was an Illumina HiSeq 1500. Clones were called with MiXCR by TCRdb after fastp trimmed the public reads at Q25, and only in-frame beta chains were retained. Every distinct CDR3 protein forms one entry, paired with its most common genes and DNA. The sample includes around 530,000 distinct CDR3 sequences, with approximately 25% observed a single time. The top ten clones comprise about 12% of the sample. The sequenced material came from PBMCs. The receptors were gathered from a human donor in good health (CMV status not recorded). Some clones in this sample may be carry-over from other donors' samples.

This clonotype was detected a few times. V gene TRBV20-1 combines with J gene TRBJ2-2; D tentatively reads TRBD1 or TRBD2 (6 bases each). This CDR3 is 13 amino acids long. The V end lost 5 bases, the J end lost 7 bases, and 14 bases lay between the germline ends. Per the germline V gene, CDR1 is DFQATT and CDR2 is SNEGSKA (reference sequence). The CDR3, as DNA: TGCAGTGCTGGCGGAGGGGGTGGCGGGGAGCTGTTTTTT. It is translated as CSAGGGGGGELFF.

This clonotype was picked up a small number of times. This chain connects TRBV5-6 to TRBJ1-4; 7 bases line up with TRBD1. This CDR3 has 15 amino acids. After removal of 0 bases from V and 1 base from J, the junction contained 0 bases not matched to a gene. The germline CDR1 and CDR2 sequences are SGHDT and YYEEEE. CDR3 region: CASSLDRGTNEKLFF. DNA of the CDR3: TGTGCCAGCAGCTTGGACAGGGGAACTAATGAAAAACTGTTTTTT.

This CDR3 is CASSETGTASGNTIYF. The CDR3 DNA is TGTGCCAGCAGTGAAACCGGGACAGCATCTGGAAACACCATATATTTT. The V and J genes are TRBV6-1 and TRBJ1-3; 7 bases map to TRBD1. CDR1 is MNHNS, CDR2 SASEGT, per germline. Losses at the gene ends were 2 bases for V and 1 base for J; bases not matched to a gene: 5. The CDR3 runs 16 residues.

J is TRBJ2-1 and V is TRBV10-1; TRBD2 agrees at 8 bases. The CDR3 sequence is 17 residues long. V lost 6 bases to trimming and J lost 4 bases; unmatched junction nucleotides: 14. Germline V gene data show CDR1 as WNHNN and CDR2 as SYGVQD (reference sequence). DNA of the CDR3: TGCGCCAGCAGGGACAAAATTAGCGGGGTTAATTACAATGAGCAGTTCTTC. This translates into CASRDKISGVNYNEQFF.

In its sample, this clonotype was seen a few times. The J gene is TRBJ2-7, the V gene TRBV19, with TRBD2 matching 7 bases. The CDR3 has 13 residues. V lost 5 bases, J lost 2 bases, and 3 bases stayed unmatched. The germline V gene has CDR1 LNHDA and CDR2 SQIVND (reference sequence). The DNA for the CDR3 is TGTGCCAGTAGTGCGGGAGTGGCCTACGAGCAGTACTTC. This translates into CASSAGVAYEQYF.

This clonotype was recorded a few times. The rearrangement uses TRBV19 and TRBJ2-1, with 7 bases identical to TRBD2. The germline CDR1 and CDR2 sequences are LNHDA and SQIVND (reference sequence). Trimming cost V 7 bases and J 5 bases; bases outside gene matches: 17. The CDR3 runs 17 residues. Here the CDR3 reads CASTGGRLFPRDNEQFF. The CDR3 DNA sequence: TGTGCCAGTACTGGCGGGAGACTGTTTCCTCGAGACAATGAGCAGTTCTTC.

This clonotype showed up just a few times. The CDR3 reads CASSLGGGGLSTEAFF. The CDR3 nucleotides are TGTGCCAGCAGTTTAGGAGGTGGGGGGTTATCGACTGAAGCTTTCTTT. The rearrangement links TRBV12-3 or TRBV12-4 to TRBJ1-1; D perhaps matches TRBD1 (5 bases). This CDR3 region has 16 residues. V lost 1 base, J lost 5 bases, and 17 bases lay in between.

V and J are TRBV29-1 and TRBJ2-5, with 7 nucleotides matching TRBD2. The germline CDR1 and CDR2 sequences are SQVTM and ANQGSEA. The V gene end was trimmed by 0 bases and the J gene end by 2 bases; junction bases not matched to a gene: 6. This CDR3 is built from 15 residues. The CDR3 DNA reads TGCAGCGTTGAAGAATGGGACTACGCTCAAGAGACCCAGTACTTC. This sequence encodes CSVEEWDYAQETQYF.

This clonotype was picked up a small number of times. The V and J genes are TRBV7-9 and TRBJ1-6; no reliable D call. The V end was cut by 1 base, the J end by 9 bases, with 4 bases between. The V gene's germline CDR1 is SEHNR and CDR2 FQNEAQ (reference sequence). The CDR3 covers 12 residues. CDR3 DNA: TGTGCCAGCAGCTTAGTCCGTTCACCCCTCCACTTT. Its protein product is CASSLVRSPLHF.

CDR3 sequence reads: CATSRSRGLNEKLFF. The CDR3 bases are TGTGCCACCAGCCGAAGCCGGGGGCTTAATGAAAAACTGTTTTTT. The rearrangement links TRBV15 to TRBJ1-4; D perhaps matches TRBD1 (6 bases). The CDR3 extends over 15 amino acids. The V end was cut by 5 bases, the J end by 4 bases, with 14 bases between. CDR1 and CDR2 from the germline V gene are LNHNV and YYDKDF (reference sequence).

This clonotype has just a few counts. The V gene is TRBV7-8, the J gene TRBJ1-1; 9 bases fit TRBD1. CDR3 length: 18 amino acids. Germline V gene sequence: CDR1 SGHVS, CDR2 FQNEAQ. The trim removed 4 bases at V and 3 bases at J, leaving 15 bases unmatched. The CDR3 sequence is CASSSGQGWRGLDTEAFF. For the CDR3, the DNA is TGTGCCAGCAGCTCGGGACAGGGATGGCGCGGGCTCGACACTGAAGCTTTCTTT. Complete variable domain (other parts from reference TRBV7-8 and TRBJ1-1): GAGVSQSPRYKVAKRGQDVALRCDPISGHVSLFWYQQALGQGPEFLTYFQNEAQLDKSGLPSDRFFAERPEGSVSTLKIQRTQQEDSAVYLCASSSGQGWRGLDTEAFFGQGTRLTVV.

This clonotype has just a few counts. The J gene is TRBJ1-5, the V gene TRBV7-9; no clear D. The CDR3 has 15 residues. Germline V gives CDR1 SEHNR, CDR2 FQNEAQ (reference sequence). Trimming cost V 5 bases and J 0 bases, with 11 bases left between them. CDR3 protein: CASSDGSHSNQPQHF. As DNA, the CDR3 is TGTGCCAGCAGCGACGGCAGCCATAGCAATCAGCCCCAGCATTTT.

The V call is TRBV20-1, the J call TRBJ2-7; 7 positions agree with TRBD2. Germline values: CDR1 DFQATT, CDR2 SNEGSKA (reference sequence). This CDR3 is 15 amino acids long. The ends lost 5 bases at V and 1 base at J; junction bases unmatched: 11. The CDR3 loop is CSAYSPSGTSYEQYF. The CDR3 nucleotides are TGCAGTGCTTACTCGCCGAGCGGGACTTCCTACGAGCAGTACTTC.

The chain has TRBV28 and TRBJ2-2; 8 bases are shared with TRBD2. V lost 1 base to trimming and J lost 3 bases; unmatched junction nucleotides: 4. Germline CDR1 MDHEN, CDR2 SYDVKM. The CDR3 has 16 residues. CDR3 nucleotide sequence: TGTGCCAGCAGTTTATTGCGGGAGGCCCACACCGGGGAGCTGTTTTTT. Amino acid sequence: CASSLLREAHTGELFF.

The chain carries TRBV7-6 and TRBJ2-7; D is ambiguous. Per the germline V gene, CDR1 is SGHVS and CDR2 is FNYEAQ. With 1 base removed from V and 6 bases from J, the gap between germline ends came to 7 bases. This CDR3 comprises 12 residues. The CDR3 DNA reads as TGTGCCAGCAGCTTAGGTCCCAGCGAGCAGTACGTC. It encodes CASSLGPSEQYV.

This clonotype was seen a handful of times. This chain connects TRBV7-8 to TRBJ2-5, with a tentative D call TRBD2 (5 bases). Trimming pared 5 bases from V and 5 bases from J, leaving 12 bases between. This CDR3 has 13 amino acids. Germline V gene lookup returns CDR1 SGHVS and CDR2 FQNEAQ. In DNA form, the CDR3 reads TGTGCCAGCAGCCTGACTACGATTGAGACCCAGTACTTC. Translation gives CASSLTTIETQYF.

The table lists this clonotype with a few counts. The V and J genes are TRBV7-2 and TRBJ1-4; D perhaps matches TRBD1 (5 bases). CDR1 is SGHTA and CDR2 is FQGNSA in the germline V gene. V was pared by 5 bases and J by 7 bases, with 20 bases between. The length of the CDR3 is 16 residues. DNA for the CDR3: TGTGCCAGCAGCCCCGCAGGGAAGGGAGGTAGTGAAAAACTGTTTTTT. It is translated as CASSPAGKGGSEKLFF.

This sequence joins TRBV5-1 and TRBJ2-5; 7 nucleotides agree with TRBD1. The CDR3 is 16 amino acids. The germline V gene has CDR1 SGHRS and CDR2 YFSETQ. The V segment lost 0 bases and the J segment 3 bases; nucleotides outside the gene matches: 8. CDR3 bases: TGCGCCAGCAGCTTGGTGGCTGGGACAGCCGAAGAGACCCAGTACTTC. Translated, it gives CASSLVAGTAEETQYF.

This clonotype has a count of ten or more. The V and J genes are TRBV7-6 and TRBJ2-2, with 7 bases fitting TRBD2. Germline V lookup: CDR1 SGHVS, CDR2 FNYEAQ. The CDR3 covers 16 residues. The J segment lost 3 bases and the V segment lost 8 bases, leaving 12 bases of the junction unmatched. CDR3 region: CASGPLAAEYTGELFF. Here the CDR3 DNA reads TGTGCCAGCGGACCGCTAGCGGCCGAATACACCGGGGAGCTGTTTTTT.

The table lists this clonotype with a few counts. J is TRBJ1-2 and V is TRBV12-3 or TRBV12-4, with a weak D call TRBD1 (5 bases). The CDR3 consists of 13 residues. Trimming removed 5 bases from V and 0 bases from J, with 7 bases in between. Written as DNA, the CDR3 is TGTGCCAGCAGTGGGGGTTCTAACTATGGCTACACCTTC. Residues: CASSGGSNYGYTF.

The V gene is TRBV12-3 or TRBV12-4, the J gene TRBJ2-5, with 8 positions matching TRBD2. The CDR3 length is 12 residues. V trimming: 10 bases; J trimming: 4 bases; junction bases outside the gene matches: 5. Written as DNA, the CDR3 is TGTGCCACCCGGCGGGGGGCAGAGACCCAGTACTTC. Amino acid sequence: CATRRGAETQYF.

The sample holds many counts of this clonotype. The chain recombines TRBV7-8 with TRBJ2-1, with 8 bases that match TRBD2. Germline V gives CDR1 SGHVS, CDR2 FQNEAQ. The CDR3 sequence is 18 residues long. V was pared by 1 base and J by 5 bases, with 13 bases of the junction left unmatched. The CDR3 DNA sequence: TGTGCCAGCAGCTTAGATCGGGAGGGCCGATCAACAAACAATGAGCAGTTCTTC. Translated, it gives CASSLDREGRSTNNEQFF.

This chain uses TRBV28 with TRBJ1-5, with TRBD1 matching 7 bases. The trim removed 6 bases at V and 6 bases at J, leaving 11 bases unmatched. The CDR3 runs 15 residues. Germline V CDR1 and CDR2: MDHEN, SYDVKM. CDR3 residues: CASSSQGQVSQPQHF. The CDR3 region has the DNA TGTGCCAGCAGCTCTCAAGGACAGGTATCTCAGCCCCAGCATTTT.

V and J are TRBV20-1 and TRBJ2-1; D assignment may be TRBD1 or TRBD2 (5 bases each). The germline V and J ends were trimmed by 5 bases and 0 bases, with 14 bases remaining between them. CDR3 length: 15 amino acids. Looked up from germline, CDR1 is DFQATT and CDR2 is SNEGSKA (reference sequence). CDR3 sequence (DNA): TGCAGTGCTCCCCTGAGGGGTAGCTCCTACAATGAGCAGTTCTTC. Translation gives CSAPLRGSSYNEQFF.

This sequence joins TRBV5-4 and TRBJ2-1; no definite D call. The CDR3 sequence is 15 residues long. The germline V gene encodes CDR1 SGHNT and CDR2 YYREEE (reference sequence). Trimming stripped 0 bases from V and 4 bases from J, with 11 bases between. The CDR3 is CASSLDPDQYNEQFF. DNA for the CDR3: TGTGCCAGCAGCTTGGACCCGGACCAGTACAATGAGCAGTTCTTC. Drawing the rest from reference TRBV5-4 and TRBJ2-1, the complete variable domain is ETGVTQSPTHLIKTRGQQVTLRCSSQSGHNTVSWYQQALGQGPQFIFQYYREEENGRGNFPPRFSGLQFPNYSSELNVNALELDDSALYLCASSLDPDQYNEQFFGPGTRLTVL.

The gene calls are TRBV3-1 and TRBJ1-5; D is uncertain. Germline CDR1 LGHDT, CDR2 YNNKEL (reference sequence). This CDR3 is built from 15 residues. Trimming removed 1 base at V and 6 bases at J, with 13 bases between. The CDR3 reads CASSQGRSSGQPQHF. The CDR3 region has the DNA TGTGCCAGCAGCCAAGGCAGGTCATCAGGTCAGCCCCAGCATTTT.

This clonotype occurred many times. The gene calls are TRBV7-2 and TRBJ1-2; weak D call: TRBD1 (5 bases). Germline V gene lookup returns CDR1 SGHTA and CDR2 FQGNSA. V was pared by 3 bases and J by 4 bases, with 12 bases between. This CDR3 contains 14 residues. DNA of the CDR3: TGTGCCAGCAGCTTGGGGGTTCAGGGCTATGGCTACACCTTC. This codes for CASSLGVQGYGYTF.

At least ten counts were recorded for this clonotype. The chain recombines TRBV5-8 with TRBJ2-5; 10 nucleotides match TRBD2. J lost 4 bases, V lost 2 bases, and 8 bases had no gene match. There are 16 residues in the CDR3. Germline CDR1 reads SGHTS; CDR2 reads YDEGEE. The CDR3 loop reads CASSLKGLARGETQYF. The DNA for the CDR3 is TGTGCCAGCAGCTTAAAGGGACTAGCGCGAGGAGAGACCCAGTACTTC. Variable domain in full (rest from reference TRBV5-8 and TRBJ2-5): EAGVTQSPTHLIKTRGQQATLRCSPISGHTSVYWYQQALGLGLQFLLWYDEGEERNRGNFPPRFSGRQFPNYSSELNVNALELEDSALYLCASSLKGLARGETQYFGPGTRLLVL.

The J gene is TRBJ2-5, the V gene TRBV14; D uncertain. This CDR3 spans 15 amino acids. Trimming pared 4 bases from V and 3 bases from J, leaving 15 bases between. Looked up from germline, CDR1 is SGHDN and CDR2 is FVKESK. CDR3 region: CASSPLGDSKETQYF. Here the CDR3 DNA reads TGTGCCAGCAGCCCCCTGGGCGACTCTAAAGAGACCCAGTACTTC.

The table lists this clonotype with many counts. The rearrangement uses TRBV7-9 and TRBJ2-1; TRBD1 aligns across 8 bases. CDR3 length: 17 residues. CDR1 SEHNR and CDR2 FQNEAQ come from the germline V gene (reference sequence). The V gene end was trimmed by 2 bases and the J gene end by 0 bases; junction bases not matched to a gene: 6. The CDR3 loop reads CASSLPRQGSSYNEQFF. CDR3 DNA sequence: TGTGCCAGCAGCTTACCTAGACAGGGGAGCTCCTACAATGAGCAGTTCTTC.

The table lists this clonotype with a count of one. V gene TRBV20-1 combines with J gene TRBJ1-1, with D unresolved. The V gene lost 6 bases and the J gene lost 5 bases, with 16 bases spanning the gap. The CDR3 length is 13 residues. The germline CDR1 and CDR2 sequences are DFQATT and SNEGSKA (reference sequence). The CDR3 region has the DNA TGCAGTGCGAACACCCTGGTGGTAACTGAAGCTTTCTTT. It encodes CSANTLVVTEAFF.